This passage covers 3 T cell receptor beta chains from one sample sequenced in a study of blood T cells in healthy people across ages. It was with a sample-barcoded 5' primer and a J-beta primer mix that a second PCR of about 6 to 11 cycles was run. TCRdb reprocessed the 5' RACE reads with MiXCR, giving one entry per CDR3 protein. This sample has fewer than 700,000 distinct CDR3 sequences, with under 55% found just once. The sample comprised blood. The receptor source for this set is a man older than 75 in good health.

The gene calls are TRBV5-1 and TRBJ2-5; 10 bases align to TRBD1. This CDR3 comprises 15 residues. V shed 1 base, J shed 14 bases, and the junction held 14 bases outside the gene matches. Germline values: CDR1 SGHRS, CDR2 YFSETQ. The CDR3, as DNA: TGCGCCAGCAGCTTGTTGGGACAGGGGACCCACGAGCAATACTTC. Its translation is CASSLLGQGTHEQYF.

V and J are TRBV7-8 and TRBJ1-2, with D unclear. CDR1 is SGHVS, CDR2 FQNEAQ, per germline. The germline V and J ends were trimmed by 5 bases and 0 bases, with 16 bases remaining between them. The CDR3 covers 16 residues. The CDR3 sequence is CASSPMGVGTNYGYTF. The CDR3 DNA reads TGTGCCAGCAGCCCTATGGGTGTGGGAACTAACTATGGCTACACCTTC. Complete variable domain (other parts from reference TRBV7-8 and TRBJ1-2): GAGVSQSPRYKVAKRGQDVALRCDPISGHVSLFWYQQALGQGPEFLTYFQNEAQLDKSGLPSDRFFAERPEGSVSTLKIQRTQQEDSAVYLCASSPMGVGTNYGYTFGSGTRLTVV.

This chain joins TRBV20-1 and TRBJ2-1, with 8 nucleotides matching TRBD2. The J segment lost 8 bases and the V segment lost 1 base, leaving 7 bases of the junction unmatched. In germline, CDR1 is DFQATT, CDR2 SNEGSKA (reference sequence). There are 14 residues in the CDR3. The CDR3 coding sequence is TGCAGTGCTAGAGCGGGAGGGCCCATCGATGAGCAGTTCTTC. Residues: CSARAGGPIDEQFF.